The 26 T cell receptor beta chains given below trace back to one sample, sequenced in a study of T cells after yellow fever vaccination. Each CDR3 protein is one row after TCRdb ran MiXCR on the 5' RACE reads. The data hold some 350,000 distinct CDR3 sequences, with roughly 12% observed a single time. The specimen comprised PBMCs, sampled on the day of the first yellow fever vaccination. Receptors were obtained from a man between 18 and 29 years old who received the YFV17D yellow fever vaccine.

This clonotype has more than one count but fewer than ten. V gene TRBV25-1 combines with J gene TRBJ2-5; the D gene is possibly TRBD1 (5 bases). With 6 bases removed from V and 5 bases from J, the gap between germline ends came to 16 bases. Germline V gives CDR1 MGHDK, CDR2 SYGVNS. The CDR3 runs 14 residues. In DNA form, the CDR3 reads TGTGCCAGCAGCAGACAGACCGAGAGGGAGACCCAGTACTTC. Residues: CASSRQTERETQYF.

The V and J genes are TRBV7-6 and TRBJ2-7; 8 positions match TRBD1. Germline assignment: CDR1 SGHVS and CDR2 FNYEAQ. The CDR3 spans 16 residues. V lost 3 bases to trimming and J lost 2 bases; unmatched junction nucleotides: 9. The CDR3 DNA sequence: TGTGCCAGCAGCTTCCGCCAGGGGGCGCCCACCTACGAGCAGTACTTC. This sequence encodes CASSFRQGAPTYEQYF.

This clonotype was recorded a few times. The chain has TRBV7-3 and TRBJ2-1; 7 bases align to TRBD1. Germline CDR1 and CDR2: SGHTA and FQGTGA. The V gene end was trimmed by 2 bases and the J gene end by 6 bases; junction bases not matched to a gene: 4. The CDR3 extends over 14 amino acids. CDR3 residues: CASSLDRASNEQFF. The CDR3, as DNA: TGTGCCAGCAGCTTAGACAGGGCAAGCAATGAGCAGTTCTTC.

This clonotype turned up a few times. This chain links TRBV4-3 with TRBJ1-4; D is possibly TRBD1 (6 bases). Germline-derived CDR1 and CDR2 are LGHNA and YSLEER. The CDR3 runs 17 residues. V lost 0 bases to trimming and J lost 6 bases, with 17 bases between them. The DNA for the CDR3 is TGCGCCAGCAGCCAAGATTTGCGGGCCAAGGGGGATGAAAAACTGTTTTTT. Its protein is CASSQDLRAKGDEKLFF.

This clonotype was observed a few times. The chain carries TRBV14 and TRBJ2-5, with D tentatively TRBD1 or TRBD2 (5 bases each). V lost 1 base to trimming and J lost 4 bases, with 16 bases between them. This CDR3 comprises 16 residues. Germline assignment: CDR1 SGHDN and CDR2 FVKESK. This CDR3 reads CASSQVGALWGETQYF. CDR3 sequence (DNA): TGTGCCAGCAGCCAAGTCGGGGCCCTTTGGGGAGAGACCCAGTACTTC.

This clonotype was counted at least ten times. The chain is built from TRBV5-1 and TRBJ2-7; D not resolved. The CDR3 loop spans 14 amino acids. The germline CDR1 and CDR2 sequences are SGHRS and YFSETQ. The germline V and J ends were trimmed by 0 bases and 3 bases, with 10 bases remaining between them. CDR3 protein: CASSLEGYGYEQYV. CDR3 DNA sequence: TGCGCCAGCAGCTTGGAAGGGTACGGCTACGAGCAGTACGTC.

This clonotype occurred a few times. This sequence joins TRBV19 and TRBJ1-2; D call uncertain. The CDR3 covers 14 residues. With 3 bases removed from V and 0 bases from J, the gap between germline ends came to 8 bases. Germline values: CDR1 LNHDA, CDR2 SQIVND (reference sequence). In DNA form, the CDR3 reads TGTGCCAGTAGTATGCCAACAGCTAACTATGGCTACACCTTC. It translates to CASSMPTANYGYTF.

The DNA for the CDR3 is TGTGCCAGCAGCTTAGTGGGGACAGGAAATGAAAAACTGTTTTTT. The encoded protein is CASSLVGTGNEKLFF. The chain combines TRBV7-2 with TRBJ1-4; 8 nucleotides agree with TRBD1. The CDR3 runs 15 residues. With 1 base clipped from V and 5 bases from J, the junction kept 3 bases outside the gene matches. Per the germline V gene, CDR1 is SGHTA and CDR2 is FQGNSA. The entire variable domain, with the rest obtained from reference TRBV7-2 and TRBJ1-4, is as follows: GAGVSQSPSNKVTEKGKDVELRCDPISGHTALYWYRQSLGQGLEFLIYFQGNSAPDKSGLPSDRFSAERTGGSVSTLTIQRTQQEDSAVYLCASSLVGTGNEKLFFGSGTQLSVL.

This chain links TRBV29-1 with TRBJ1-1; no clear D gene. CDR1 is SQVTM and CDR2 is ANQGSEA in the germline V gene. The CDR3 loop spans 14 amino acids. Trimming left V 7 bases short and J 1 base short, with 16 bases between. The CDR3 region has the DNA TGCAGCGCAACCGAAGGTCAGGCGAACACTGAAGCTTTCTTT. Protein product: CSATEGQANTEAFF.

This clonotype was observed at least ten times. J is TRBJ1-6 and V is TRBV4-3; possibly TRBD1 for D (6 bases). The V and J ends lost 2 bases and 0 bases respectively, with 14 bases between them. The CDR3 is 18 residues long. Germline V gene data show CDR1 as LGHNA and CDR2 as YSLEER. This chain's CDR3 is CASSQSLGGSSYNSPLHF. In DNA form, the CDR3 reads TGCGCCAGCAGCCAAAGCCTAGGGGGGAGCTCCTATAATTCACCCCTCCACTTT.

This clonotype turned up a few times. The V gene is TRBV6-4, the J gene TRBJ2-5, with TRBD2 identical over 9 bases. The length of the CDR3 is 15 residues. Germline V gene sequence: CDR1 MRHNA, CDR2 SNTAGT. The V segment lost 7 bases and the J segment 2 bases; nucleotides outside the gene matches: 8. CDR3 protein: CASIVASGAQETQYF. CDR3 DNA sequence: TGTGCCAGCATCGTGGCTAGCGGGGCGCAAGAGACCCAGTACTTC.

This clonotype was detected ten times or more. The rearrangement links TRBV7-9 to TRBJ2-5; TRBD2 matches 12 bases. Germline V CDR1 and CDR2: SEHNR, FQNEAQ (reference sequence). There are 17 residues in the CDR3. V dropped 1 base and J dropped 1; count of bases not matched to a gene: 4. The CDR3 DNA reads as TGTGCCAGCAGCTTAGTTGGGGGACTAGCGGGCCAAGAGACCCAGTACTTC. Amino acids: CASSLVGGLAGQETQYF.

The chain employs TRBV6-6 and TRBJ2-5; the D is unclear. Per germline, CDR1 MNHNY and CDR2 SVGAGI (reference sequence). V was cut by 9 bases and J by 5 bases, with 10 bases left in between. This CDR3 has 11 amino acids. Here the CDR3 reads CASRTIETQYF. Written as DNA, the CDR3 is TGTGCCAGTAGGACCATCGAGACCCAGTACTTC.

The chain couples TRBV20-1 to TRBJ2-7; no clear D gene. This CDR3 has 15 residues. Germline V gene sequence: CDR1 DFQATT, CDR2 SNEGSKA (reference sequence). The V and J ends lost 0 bases and 2 bases respectively, with 14 bases between them. CDR3 sequence (DNA): TGCAGTGCTAGAGAGGGTTCTTACCCGACCTACGAGCAGTACTTC. This codes for CSAREGSYPTYEQYF.

This clonotype was picked up a small number of times. The chain has TRBV7-2 and TRBJ1-5; D gene ambiguous. The CDR3 contains 15 residues. The ends were cut back, 1 base at V and 3 bases at J, with 10 bases in the middle. Per the germline V gene, CDR1 is SGHTA and CDR2 is FQGNSA. The CDR3 nucleotides read TGTGCCAGCAGCTTAGTTGGATGGGACAATCAGCCCCAGCATTTT. This gives the protein CASSLVGWDNQPQHF.

The table lists this clonotype with a few counts. The genes are TRBV4-2 and TRBJ1-2; TRBD1 matches at 7 bases. The V segment lost 1 base and the J segment 8 bases; nucleotides outside the gene matches: 7. CDR3 length: 14 residues. The V gene's germline CDR1 is LGHNA and CDR2 YNFKEQ. CDR3 region: CASSQGDSLEGYTF. CDR3 in DNA: TGTGCCAGCAGCCAAGGGGACAGCCTAGAGGGCTACACCTTC.

V and J are TRBV2 and TRBJ1-2; D remains ambiguous. Trimming removed 9 bases from V and 3 bases from J, with 17 bases in between. The germline V gene has CDR1 SNHLY and CDR2 FYNNEI. This CDR3 is built from 14 residues. The CDR3 loop is CASRVSASDYGYTF. CDR3 sequence (DNA): TGTGCCAGTAGGGTTTCGGCGTCTGACTATGGCTACACCTTC.

This clonotype was recorded a few times. The V gene is TRBV7-2, the J gene TRBJ2-5, with TRBD1 matching 8 bases. V lost 5 bases to trimming and J lost 5 bases; unmatched junction nucleotides: 10. The CDR3 runs 15 residues. Germline V CDR1 and CDR2: SGHTA, FQGNSA. The CDR3: CASSRNQGAGETQYF. CDR3 sequence (DNA): TGTGCCAGCAGCCGGAATCAGGGGGCTGGGGAGACCCAGTACTTC.

There are a few counts of this clonotype. This rearrangement joins TRBV11-2 to TRBJ2-5; 10 nucleotides match TRBD2. The CDR3 length is 13 residues. The junction had 5 bases not matched to a gene; V was cut back by 5 bases and J by 8 bases. Germline V gives CDR1 SGHAT, CDR2 FQNNGV. The DNA for the CDR3 is TGTGCCAGCAGCAGGCCTAGCGGGGGTACCCAGTACTTC. Translation gives CASSRPSGGTQYF.

This clonotype was seen a handful of times. The chain carries TRBV3-1 and TRBJ1-5, with 7 bases aligning to TRBD1. This CDR3 spans 14 amino acids. The ends lost 1 base at V and 6 bases at J; junction bases unmatched: 3. The germline V gene has CDR1 LGHDT and CDR2 YNNKEL (reference sequence). CDR3 in amino acids: CASSQGDRVQPQHF. CDR3 DNA sequence: TGTGCCAGCAGCCAAGGGGACAGAGTTCAGCCCCAGCATTTT.

This chain uses TRBV6-4 with TRBJ1-1; D gene unclear. Germline CDR1 is MRHNA and CDR2 is SNTAGT. Trimming shortened V by 4 bases and J by 5 bases, and 11 bases separated the two germline ends. This CDR3 has 13 amino acids. The CDR3 DNA reads as TGTGCCAGCAGTGTTGGGGTGGGGACTGAAGCTTTCTTT. Translating it yields CASSVGVGTEAFF.

This clonotype showed up just a few times. J is TRBJ2-2 and V is TRBV2; 7 positions match TRBD1. The CDR3 is 13 residues long. The germline V gene has CDR1 SNHLY and CDR2 FYNNEI. Trimming removed 6 bases from V and 6 bases from J; junction bases left unmatched: 4. The DNA for the CDR3 is TGTGCCAGCAGGGCAGGGGGACCCGGGGAGCTGTTTTTT. Its translation: CASRAGGPGELFF.

This clonotype was detected many times. The rearrangement uses TRBV5-1 and TRBJ2-5; D might be TRBD2 (7 bases). The CDR3 runs to 15 residues. Trimming removed 7 bases from V and 5 bases from J, with 21 bases in between. Germline V gene sequence: CDR1 SGHRS, CDR2 YFSETQ. CDR3 protein: CASGSLGGAGETQYF. CDR3 nucleotides: TGCGCCAGCGGATCCCTGGGGGGGGCCGGGGAGACCCAGTACTTC. The full variable domain, in which reference TRBV5-1 and TRBJ2-5 provide the parts outside the CDR3, is KAGVTQTPRYLIKTRGQQVTLSCSPISGHRSVSWYQQTPGQGLQFLFEYFSETQRNKGNFPGRFSGRQFSNSRSEMNVSTLELGDSALYLCASGSLGGAGETQYFGPGTRLLVL.

Only a few counts were recorded for this clonotype. This chain connects TRBV7-3 to TRBJ2-5; 9 nucleotides align to TRBD2. CDR1 and CDR2 from the germline V gene are SGHTA and FQGTGA. The CDR3 is 15 residues long. The V segment lost 1 base and the J segment 7 bases; nucleotides outside the gene matches: 7. CDR3 coding DNA: TGTGCCAGCAGCTTAATGGCGGGGGGGAAGGTGACCCAGTACTTC. The encoded protein is CASSLMAGGKVTQYF.

This clonotype has just a few counts. J is TRBJ2-7 and V is TRBV7-9; D gene ambiguous. Germline V gives CDR1 SEHNR, CDR2 FQNEAQ (reference sequence). The CDR3 sequence is 12 residues long. Trimming removed 2 bases from V and 6 bases from J, with 8 bases in between. The CDR3 nucleotides read TGTGCCAGCAGCTTAACTCCAGGCGAGCAGTACGTC. This codes for CASSLTPGEQYV.

This clonotype was counted between two and nine times. The rearrangement joins TRBV7-6 to TRBJ1-1, with TRBD1 as a possible D gene (6 bases). CDR1 and CDR2 from the germline V gene are SGHVS and FNYEAQ. The V end was cut by 5 bases, the J end by 0 bases, with 13 bases between. The CDR3 totals 15 residues. The CDR3 spells CASSTHGGLNTEAFF. In DNA form, the CDR3 reads TGTGCCAGCAGCACACACGGGGGCCTGAACACTGAAGCTTTCTTT.